The rows below give T cell receptor beta chains drawn from one sample of a study of T cell responses to AZD1222 COVID-19 vaccine. The assay was immunoSEQ multiplex PCR, and TCRdb's table has in-frame clones only and misses some. The data show 100,000 to 150,000 clones, with 88% seen just once and roughly 4% held by the top ten. Source: peripheral blood, taken on day 0 of AZD1222 vaccination. The receptors come from an adult in good health. The CDR3 runs from the conserved cysteine through the conserved F or W. A D gene is named only where the DNA matches it firmly. Rows give clone size only sometimes, using once, few, many, or a class for an expanded clone.

D gene	V gene	J gene	clone size	CDR3 protein	CDR3 DNA
.	TRBV27	TRBJ1-6	.	CASSLATPRRFPLHF	TGTGCCAGCAGTTTAGCCACCCCTCGTCGGTTTCCCCTCCACTTT
TRBD1	TRBV28	TRBJ1-5	.	CASSSSGQALGQPQHF	TGTGCCAGCAGTTCCTCCGGACAGGCCCTTGGTCAGCCCCAGCATTTT
.	TRBV25-1	TRBJ2-3	.	CASGVWSRVADTQYF	TGTGCCAGCGGGGTTTGGTCCCGAGTTGCAGATACGCAGTATTTT
TRBD1	TRBV28	TRBJ2-4	once	CASSLLLDRGDIQYF	TGTGCCAGCAGTTTATTGCTGGACAGGGGGGACATTCAGTACTTC
.	TRBV4-1	TRBJ2-7	.	CASSQEANGLYEQYF	TGCGCCAGCAGCCAAGAAGCGAATGGGCTCTACGAGCAGTACTTC
.	TRBV7-2	TRBJ1-3	.	CASSLAVNSGNTIYF	TGTGCCAGCAGCCTAGCTGTGAACTCTGGAAACACCATATATTTT
TRBD1	TRBV19	TRBJ1-2	.	CASTRPGTAYGYTF	TGTGCCAGTACCCGCCCCGGGACAGCCTATGGCTACACCTTC
.	TRBV19	TRBJ1-1	.	CASSMRAGRDEAFF	TGTGCCAGTAGTATGAGGGCAGGGAGGGATGAAGCTTTCTTT
.	TRBV18	TRBJ2-3	.	CASYNRAGSTDTQYF	TGTGCCAGCTATAACCGGGCAGGGAGCACAGATACGCAGTATTTT
.	TRBV19	TRBJ1-2	once	CASSMQGFNYGYTF	TGTGCCAGTAGTATGCAGGGATTTAACTATGGCTACACCTTC
TRBD1	TRBV2	TRBJ1-4	.	CASSARQGTNEKLFF	TGTGCCAGCAGCGCCAGACAGGGCACTAATGAAAAACTGTTTTTT
.	TRBV5-1	TRBJ1-2	.	CASSLSSGEDGYTF	TGCGCCAGCAGCTTGTCGTCAGGGGAAGATGGCTACACCTTC
.	TRBV6-4	TRBJ2-1	few	CASSDSSGIDNEQFF	TGTGCCAGCAGTGACTCTAGCGGAATAGACAATGAGCAGTTCTTC
.	TRBV5-1	TRBJ2-3	.	CASSLASGSGSTDTQYF	TGCGCCAGCAGCCTCGCCTCGGGGAGCGGATCCACAGATACGCAGTATTTT
.	TRBV9	TRBJ1-5	.	CASSVSAGAGQPQHF	TGTGCCAGCAGCGTAAGTGCCGGGGCGGGACAGCCCCAGCATTTT